Listed below are T cell receptor beta chains from one sample, sequenced in a study of OX40 agonist ivuxolimab in advanced cancers. Produced via immunoSEQ multiplex PCR; TCRdb's table is partial and in-frame only. The sample records around 20,000 clones, about nine tenths being singletons. This material consisted of CD4+ or CD8+ T cells sorted from blood, taken in a trial of the OX40 agonist ivuxolimab. The receptors stem from an adult with an advanced solid tumor such as melanoma, head and neck, liver or kidney cancer. Each CDR3 is given with its conserved first and last residue. The D gene is left open where the match is weak. Clone size, where shown, is once, few, many, or a class for clones that have expanded.

d_gene: NA; j_gene: TRBJ1-5; v_gene: TRBV10-3; abundance: NA; CDR3aa: CAISESPPNGNQPQHF; CDR3nt: TGTGCCATCAGTGAGTCCCCGCCCAATGGCAATCAGCCCCAGCATTTT
d_gene: NA; j_gene: TRBJ1-4; v_gene: TRBV29-1; abundance: NA; CDR3aa: CSVVGPTNEKLFF; CDR3nt: TGCAGCGTTGTCGGTCCAACTAATGAAAAACTGTTTTTT
d_gene: TRBD2; j_gene: TRBJ2-3; v_gene: TRBV13; abundance: NA; CDR3aa: CASSARLGLAGVDTQYF; CDR3nt: TGTGCCAGCAGTGCTCGGTTGGGACTAGCGGGTGTAGATACGCAGTATTTT
d_gene: TRBD1; j_gene: TRBJ2-3; v_gene: TRBV9; abundance: NA; CDR3aa: CASTLGGTGVPDTQYF; CDR3nt: TGTGCCAGCACCCTCGGAGGGACAGGGGTCCCAGATACGCAGTATTTT
d_gene: TRBD2; j_gene: TRBJ2-1; v_gene: TRBV11-1; abundance: NA; CDR3aa: CASSLLSGSGNEQFF; CDR3nt: TGTGCCAGCAGCCTCTTGAGCGGGAGTGGGAATGAGCAGTTCTTC
d_gene: NA; j_gene: TRBJ2-7; v_gene: TRBV4-2; abundance: NA; CDR3aa: CASSQRRGYEQYF; CDR3nt: TGTGCCAGCAGCCAAAGGCGGGGATACGAGCAGTACTTC
d_gene: TRBD2; j_gene: TRBJ2-1; v_gene: TRBV6-6; abundance: once; CDR3aa: CASVSGTSGNNEQFF; CDR3nt: TGTGCCAGCGTGTCCGGGACTAGCGGGAATAATGAGCAGTTCTTC
d_gene: TRBD1; j_gene: TRBJ2-5; v_gene: TRBV28; abundance: once; CDR3aa: CASSSKNGTEQETQYF; CDR3nt: TGTGCCAGCAGTAGCAAGAACGGGACAGAGCAAGAGACCCAGTACTTC
d_gene: TRBD1; j_gene: TRBJ2-7; v_gene: TRBV9; abundance: once; CDR3aa: CASSAGQGVYEQYF; CDR3nt: TGTGCCAGCAGCGCCGGACAGGGTGTGTACGAGCAGTACTTC
d_gene: NA; j_gene: TRBJ2-7; v_gene: TRBV20-1; abundance: NA; CDR3aa: CSARGWGEQYF; CDR3nt: TGCAGTGCTAGAGGGTGGGGCGAGCAGTACTTC
d_gene: NA; j_gene: TRBJ2-3; v_gene: TRBV6-6; abundance: NA; CDR3aa: CASSYGDTQYF; CDR3nt: TGTGCCAGCAGTTACGGGGATACGCAGTATTTT
d_gene: NA; j_gene: TRBJ2-5; v_gene: TRBV29-1; abundance: NA; CDR3aa: CSARQLDETQYF; CDR3nt: TGCAGCGCTAGACAGTTGGACGAGACCCAGTACTTC
d_gene: TRBD2; j_gene: TRBJ2-1; v_gene: TRBV27; abundance: NA; CDR3aa: CASRGTSGSAWVDEQFF; CDR3nt: TGTGCCAGCAGGGGGACTAGCGGGAGTGCTTGGGTGGATGAGCAGTTCTTC
d_gene: NA; j_gene: TRBJ2-3; v_gene: TRBV28; abundance: NA; CDR3aa: CASSLRGNSDTQYF; CDR3nt: TGTGCCAGCAGCTTACGGGGGAATTCAGATACGCAGTATTTT
d_gene: NA; j_gene: TRBJ1-1; v_gene: TRBV7-9; abundance: once; CDR3aa: CASLRMNTEAFF; CDR3nt: TGTGCCAGCCTGAGGATGAACACTGAAGCTTTCTTT
d_gene: NA; j_gene: TRBJ1-1; v_gene: TRBV4-1; abundance: once; CDR3aa: CASSQGRLNTEAFF; CDR3nt: TGCGCCAGCAGCCAGGGACGCTTGAACACTGAAGCTTTCTTT
d_gene: NA; j_gene: TRBJ2-3; v_gene: TRBV25-1; abundance: once; CDR3aa: CASSDPGGVVITQYF; CDR3nt: TGTGCCAGCAGTGACCCAGGGGGGGTAGTAATTACGCAGTATTTT
d_gene: NA; j_gene: TRBJ2-5; v_gene: TRBV7-6; abundance: NA; CDR3aa: CASSPLSRRQETQYF; CDR3nt: TGTGCCAGCAGCCCGTTATCCCGGCGCCAAGAGACCCAGTACTTC
d_gene: NA; j_gene: TRBJ1-3; v_gene: TRBV7-9; abundance: medium-sized; CDR3aa: CASGDGLERTIYF; CDR3nt: TGTGCCAGCGGCGACGGTCTGGAAAGGACCATATATTTT
d_gene: NA; j_gene: TRBJ1-1; v_gene: TRBV29-1; abundance: NA; CDR3aa: CSVKGTLNTEAFF; CDR3nt: TGCAGCGTTAAGGGGACACTGAACACTGAAGCTTTCTTT
d_gene: TRBD2; j_gene: TRBJ2-7; v_gene: TRBV7-2; abundance: NA; CDR3aa: CASSRLAGASYEQYF; CDR3nt: TGTGCCAGCAGCCGACTAGCGGGAGCCTCCTACGAGCAGTACTTC
d_gene: NA; j_gene: TRBJ2-7; v_gene: TRBV5-4; abundance: once; CDR3aa: CASSLVGGSYEQYF; CDR3nt: TGTGCCAGCAGCTTGGTAGGGGGGTCCTACGAGCAGTACTTC
d_gene: NA; j_gene: TRBJ2-7; v_gene: TRBV5-5; abundance: once; CDR3aa: CASSSSEGSAYEQYF; CDR3nt: TGTGCCAGCAGCTCCTCCGAAGGAAGCGCCTACGAGCAGTACTTC
d_gene: NA; j_gene: TRBJ2-1; v_gene: TRBV18; abundance: NA; CDR3aa: CASSLDTYNEQFF; CDR3nt: TGTGCCAGCTCACTTGACACCTACAATGAGCAGTTCTTC
d_gene: NA; j_gene: TRBJ1-1; v_gene: TRBV6-5; abundance: NA; CDR3aa: CASSYRYGTEAFF; CDR3nt: TGTGCCAGCAGTTACAGGTACGGCACTGAAGCTTTCTTT
d_gene: TRBD2; j_gene: TRBJ2-1; v_gene: TRBV4-3; abundance: NA; CDR3aa: CASSLSSSGRAWCNEQFF; CDR3nt: TGCGCCAGCAGCCTGAGTTCTAGCGGGAGGGCTTGGTGCAATGAGCAGTTCTTC
d_gene: TRBD2; j_gene: TRBJ2-1; v_gene: TRBV6-4; abundance: NA; CDR3aa: CASSPLAGVGNEQFF; CDR3nt: TGTGCCAGCAGCCCACTAGCGGGAGTTGGGAATGAGCAGTTCTTC
d_gene: TRBD2; j_gene: TRBJ2-1; v_gene: TRBV9; abundance: NA; CDR3aa: CASSTQGLAGGWNEQFF; CDR3nt: TGTGCCAGCAGCACTCAGGGACTAGCGGGAGGATGGAATGAGCAGTTCTTC
d_gene: NA; j_gene: TRBJ2-3; v_gene: TRBV2; abundance: NA; CDR3aa: CASKVQGTDTQYF; CDR3nt: TGTGCCAGCAAGGTACAGGGCACAGATACGCAGTATTTT
d_gene: TRBD1; j_gene: TRBJ1-2; v_gene: TRBV25-1; abundance: NA; CDR3aa: CASSAAGGLGYTF; CDR3nt: TGTGCCAGCAGTGCTGCAGGGGGCTTAGGCTACACCTTC
d_gene: NA; j_gene: TRBJ2-7; v_gene: TRBV6-5; abundance: once; CDR3aa: CASSYSRKSYEQYF; CDR3nt: TGTGCCAGCAGTTACTCGAGAAAGTCCTACGAGCAGTACTTC
d_gene: NA; j_gene: TRBJ1-4; v_gene: TRBV13; abundance: NA; CDR3aa: CASSEWTSATNEKLFF; CDR3nt: TGTGCCAGCAGCGAATGGACATCAGCAACTAATGAAAAACTGTTTTTT
d_gene: NA; j_gene: TRBJ2-7; v_gene: TRBV9; abundance: NA; CDR3aa: CASSVGGAASSYEQYF; CDR3nt: TGTGCCAGCAGCGTAGGAGGAGCGGCAAGCTCCTACGAGCAGTACTTC
d_gene: NA; j_gene: TRBJ1-6; v_gene: TRBV27; abundance: NA; CDR3aa: CASRGNSPLHF; CDR3nt: TGTGCCAGCCGTGGAAATTCACCCCTCCACTTT
d_gene: NA; j_gene: TRBJ1-5; v_gene: TRBV19; abundance: NA; CDR3aa: CASSPPLGNQPQHF; CDR3nt: TGTGCCAGTAGTCCTCCGCTTGGGAATCAGCCCCAGCATTTT
d_gene: NA; j_gene: TRBJ1-1; v_gene: TRBV4-1; abundance: NA; CDR3aa: CASTQVPLGTEAFF; CDR3nt: TGCGCCAGCACACAGGTTCCCTTGGGGACTGAAGCTTTCTTT
d_gene: NA; j_gene: TRBJ2-3; v_gene: TRBV27; abundance: NA; CDR3aa: CASSPRTLGTQYF; CDR3nt: TGTGCCAGCAGTCCTCGGACCTTAGGTACGCAGTATTTT
d_gene: TRBD1; j_gene: TRBJ2-2; v_gene: TRBV27; abundance: medium-sized; CDR3aa: CASKDRARTGELFF; CDR3nt: TGTGCCAGCAAGGACAGGGCACGGACCGGGGAGCTGTTTTTT
d_gene: NA; j_gene: TRBJ1-5; v_gene: TRBV27; abundance: NA; CDR3aa: CASSFEVGQPQHF; CDR3nt: TGTGCCAGCAGTTTCGAGGTAGGGCAGCCCCAGCATTTT
d_gene: NA; j_gene: TRBJ2-1; v_gene: TRBV10-3; abundance: NA; CDR3aa: CAISTRTTYNEQFF; CDR3nt: TGTGCCATATCGACGCGGACAACCTACAATGAGCAGTTCTTC
d_gene: NA; j_gene: TRBJ2-7; v_gene: TRBV5-4; abundance: NA; CDR3aa: CASSFRGAGDEQYF; CDR3nt: TGTGCCAGCAGCTTTAGGGGGGCGGGGGACGAGCAGTACTTC
d_gene: NA; j_gene: TRBJ1-2; v_gene: TRBV6-1; abundance: NA; CDR3aa: CASSELGGRGYGYTF; CDR3nt: TGTGCCAGCAGTGAACTTGGGGGGCGCGGCTATGGCTACACCTTC
d_gene: NA; j_gene: TRBJ2-7; v_gene: TRBV6-1; abundance: few; CDR3aa: CASSEGGGSSYEQYF; CDR3nt: TGTGCCAGCAGTGAAGGGGGGGGCAGCTCCTACGAGCAGTACTTC
d_gene: TRBD2; j_gene: TRBJ2-7; v_gene: TRBV5-1; abundance: NA; CDR3aa: CASSLWGLASQGEQYF; CDR3nt: TGCGCCAGCAGCTTGTGGGGACTAGCCTCCCAGGGCGAGCAGTACTTC
d_gene: NA; j_gene: TRBJ2-3; v_gene: TRBV27; abundance: NA; CDR3aa: CASSLSSTTDTQYF; CDR3nt: TGTGCCAGCAGTTTATCCTCAACCACAGATACGCAGTATTTT